One and the same sample provided the 4 T cell receptor beta chains below, sequenced in a study of shared clonotypes between healthy human individuals. Repertoires were generated with immunoSEQ multiplex PCR, while TCRdb's copy carries only in-frame clones and drops some. The profile shows more than 1,200,000 clones, around 98.5% of them singletons. Sequencing used naive CD4+ T cells sorted from blood. Subset indicated: CD45RA+ positively selected. The receptors come from a man aged 25-45 years in good health.

J is TRBJ2-7 and V is TRBV30; tentative D call: TRBD2 (6 bases). The CDR3 is made up of 13 amino acids. In germline, CDR1 is GTSNPN, CDR2 SVGIG (reference sequence). V lost 2 bases and J lost 2, with 10 bases in between. The CDR3 region is CAWSRLEAYEQYF. Written as DNA, the CDR3 is TGTGCCTGGAGTCGACTAGAGGCCTACGAGCAGTACTTC.

The table lists this clone with a count of one. The rearrangement links TRBV7-9 to TRBJ2-7; 12 bases line up with TRBD2. After removal of 5 bases from V and 6 bases from J, the junction contained 8 bases not matched to a gene. Germline V CDR1 and CDR2: SEHNR, FQNEAQ (reference sequence). There are 15 residues in the CDR3. The chain's CDR3 is CASSKLAGGPLEQYF. CDR3 coding DNA: TGTGCCAGCAGCAAGCTAGCGGGAGGGCCCCTCGAGCAGTACTTC. The full variable domain, with the rest looked up from reference TRBV7-9 and TRBJ2-7, is DTGVSQNPRHKITKRGQNVTFRCDPISEHNRLYWYRQTLGQGPEFLTYFQNEAQLEKSRLLSDRFSAERPKGSFSTLEIQRTEQGDSAMYLCASSKLAGGPLEQYFGPGTRLTVT.

V gene TRBV10-3 combines with J gene TRBJ2-1, with D possibly being TRBD1 or TRBD2 (6 bases each). The V end lost 11 bases, the J end lost 4 bases, and 24 bases lay between the germline ends. The CDR3 runs to 16 residues. CDR1 is ENHRY, CDR2 SYGVKD, per germline. Written as DNA, the CDR3 is TGTGCCCCCGACGCGGAGGCCGGAGGGGGGTACAATGAGCAGTTCTTC. Translation gives CAPDAEAGGGYNEQFF.

The rearrangement joins TRBV5-4 to TRBJ1-3; D is unclear. Trimming left V 2 bases short and J 0 bases short, with 12 bases between. Germline CDR1 SGHNT, CDR2 YYREEE (reference sequence). The CDR3 extends over 16 amino acids. CDR3 in amino acids: CASSFEGRSSGNTIYF. CDR3 nucleotides: TGTGCCAGCAGCTTTGAGGGTCGGAGCTCTGGAAACACCATATATTTT.